Sequencing of this T cell receptor (beta chain) was carried out in a study of a mutant IDH1 vaccine in newly diagnosed glioma. Time point given: baseline, week 1 (first vaccination visit). The treatment: pre-vaccination baseline after standard-of-care therapy. The CDR3 has 13 amino acids. Trimming removed 5 bases from V and 3 bases from J, with 10 bases in between. CDR1 and CDR2 (germline): MNHEY, SMNVEV (reference sequence). Generated by immunoSEQ multiplex PCR, the TCRdb table keeps only in-frame clones and is missing some. Of tens of thousands of clones in the sample, approximately 80% were seen once.

This receptor was obtained from a woman between 40 and 50 years old with glioma. The chain recombines TRBV27 with TRBJ1-1; no reliable D call. This material consisted of PBMCs, taken from a glioma patient treated with radiotherapy, temozolomide or both. Here the CDR3 DNA reads TGTGCCAGCAGTCTCAGGACGGACACTGAAGCTTTCTTT. Translating gives CASSLRTDTEAFF.